This T cell receptor (beta chain) was identified during a study of vaccination and CD4 T cells after COVID-19. The treatment was: roughly 10-day PBMC culture with coronavirus spike peptide pools or control peptides (ViraFEST assay). Oncomine TCR Beta short-read sequencing was applied to DNA from cultured CD4+ T cells. MiXCR, run by TCRdb on the PCR reads, gives a single entry per CDR3 protein. The sample lists 15,000 to 20,000 distinct CDR3 sequences, over 50% occurring once. The CDR3 loop spans 15 amino acids. The germline V gene has CDR1 DFQATT and CDR2 SNEGSKA (reference sequence). J was trimmed by 7 bases and V by 6 bases; bases with no gene match: 7. This clonotype was picked up a small number of times. The antigen is not known.

This rearrangement joins TRBV20-1 to TRBJ2-2; 14 nucleotides align to TRBD2. This clonotype was sampled from a human donor who had recovered from COVID-19. The sequences come from CD4+ T cells from blood, cultured in vitro, collected before SARS-CoV-2 vaccination. The CDR3 loop reads CSAMTSGRGGGELFF. CDR3 nucleotide sequence: TGCAGTGCCATGACTAGCGGGAGGGGAGGCGGGGAGCTGTTTTTT.